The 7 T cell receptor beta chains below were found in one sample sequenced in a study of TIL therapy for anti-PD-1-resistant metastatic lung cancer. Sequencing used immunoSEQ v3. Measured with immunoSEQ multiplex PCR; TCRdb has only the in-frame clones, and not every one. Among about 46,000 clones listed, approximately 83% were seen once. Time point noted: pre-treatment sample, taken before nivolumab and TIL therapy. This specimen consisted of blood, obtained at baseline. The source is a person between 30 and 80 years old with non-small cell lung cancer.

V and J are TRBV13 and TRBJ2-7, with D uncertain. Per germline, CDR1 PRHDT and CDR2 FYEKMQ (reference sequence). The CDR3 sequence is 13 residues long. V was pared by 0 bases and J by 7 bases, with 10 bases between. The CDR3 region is CASSLGEGREQYF. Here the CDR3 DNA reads TGTGCCAGCAGCTTAGGCGAAGGCAGGGAGCAGTACTTC.

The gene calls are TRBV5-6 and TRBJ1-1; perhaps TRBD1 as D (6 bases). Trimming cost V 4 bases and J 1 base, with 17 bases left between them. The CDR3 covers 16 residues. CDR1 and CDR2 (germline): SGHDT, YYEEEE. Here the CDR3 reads CASSGTIQGRNTEAFF. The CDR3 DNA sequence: TGTGCCAGCAGCGGAACCATACAGGGACGGAACACTGAAGCTTTCTTT.

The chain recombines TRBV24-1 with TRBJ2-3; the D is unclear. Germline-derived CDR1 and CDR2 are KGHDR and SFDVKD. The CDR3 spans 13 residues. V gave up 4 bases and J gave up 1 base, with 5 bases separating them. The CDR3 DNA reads TGTGCCACCAGTGAGGGTGGCACAGATACGCAGTATTTT. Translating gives CATSEGGTDTQYF.

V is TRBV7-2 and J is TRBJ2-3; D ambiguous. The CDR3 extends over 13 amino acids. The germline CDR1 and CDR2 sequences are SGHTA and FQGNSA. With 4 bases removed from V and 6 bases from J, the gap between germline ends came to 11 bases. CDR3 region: CASSSVGPDTQYF. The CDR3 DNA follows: TGTGCCAGCAGCTCCGTAGGGCCGGATACGCAGTATTTT.

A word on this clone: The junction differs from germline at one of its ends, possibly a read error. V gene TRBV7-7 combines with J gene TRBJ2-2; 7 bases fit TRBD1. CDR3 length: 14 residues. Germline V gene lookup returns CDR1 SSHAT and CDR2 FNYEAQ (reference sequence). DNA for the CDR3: TGTGCTAGCAGCCGGGACAGCGAAGCCGGGGAGCTGTTTTTT. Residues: CASSRDSEAGELFF.

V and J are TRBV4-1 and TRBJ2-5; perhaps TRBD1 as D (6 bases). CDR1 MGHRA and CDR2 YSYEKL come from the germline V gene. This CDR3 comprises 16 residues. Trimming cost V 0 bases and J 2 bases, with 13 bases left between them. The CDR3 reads CASSQDKQTGQETQYF. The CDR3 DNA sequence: TGCGCCAGCAGCCAAGACAAACAGACAGGTCAAGAGACCCAGTACTTC.

CDR3 sequence (DNA): TGTGCCAGCAGTCTCGGGGGGGCCTTTATAGATACGCAGTATTTT. Residues: CASSLGGAFIDTQYF. The V call is TRBV6-2 or TRBV6-3, the J call TRBJ2-3; 8 bases agree with TRBD2. Germline CDR1 reads MNHEY; CDR2 reads SVGEGT. The CDR3 extends over 15 amino acids. Germline trimming cut 5 bases from V and 5 bases from J; bases unmatched to any gene: 9.